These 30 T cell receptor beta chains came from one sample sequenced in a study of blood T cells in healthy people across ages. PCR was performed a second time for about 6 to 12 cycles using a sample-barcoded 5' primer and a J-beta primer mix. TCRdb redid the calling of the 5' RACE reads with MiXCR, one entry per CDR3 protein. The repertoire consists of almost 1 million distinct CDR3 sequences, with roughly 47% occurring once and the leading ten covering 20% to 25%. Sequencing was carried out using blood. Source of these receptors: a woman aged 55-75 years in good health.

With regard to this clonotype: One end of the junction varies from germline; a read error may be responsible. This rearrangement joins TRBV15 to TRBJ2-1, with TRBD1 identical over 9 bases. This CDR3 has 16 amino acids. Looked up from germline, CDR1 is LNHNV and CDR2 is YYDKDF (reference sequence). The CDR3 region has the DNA TGTGCCACCAGCAGATTAACAGGGGGCTCCTACAATGGGCAGTTCTTC. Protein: CATSRLTGGSYNGQFF. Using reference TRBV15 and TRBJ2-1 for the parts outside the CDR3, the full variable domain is DAMVIQNPRYQVTQFGKPVTLSCSQTLNHNVMYWYQQKSSQAPKLLFHYYDKDFNNEADTPDNFQSRRPNTSFCFLDIRSPGLGDTAMYLCATSRLTGGSYNGQFFGPGTRLTVL.

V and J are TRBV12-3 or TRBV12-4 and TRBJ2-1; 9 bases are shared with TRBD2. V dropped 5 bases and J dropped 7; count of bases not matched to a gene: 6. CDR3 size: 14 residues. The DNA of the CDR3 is TGTGCCAGCAGTCATAGCGGGAGTAATAATGAGCAGTTCTTC. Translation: CASSHSGSNNEQFF.

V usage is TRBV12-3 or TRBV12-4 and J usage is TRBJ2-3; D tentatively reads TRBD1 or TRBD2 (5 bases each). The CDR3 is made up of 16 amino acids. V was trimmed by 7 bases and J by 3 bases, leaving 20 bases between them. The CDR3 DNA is TGTGCCAGCACCTTGCTAGCCGGTGGGGGTACAGATACGCAGTATTTT. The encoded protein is CASTLLAGGGTDTQYF.

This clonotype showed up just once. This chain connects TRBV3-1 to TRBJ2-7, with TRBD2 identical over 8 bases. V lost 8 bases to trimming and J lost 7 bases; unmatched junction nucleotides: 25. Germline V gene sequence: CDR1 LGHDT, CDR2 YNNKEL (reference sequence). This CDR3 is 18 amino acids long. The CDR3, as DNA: TGTGCCAGCTCCCGAACATTCGGGAGGGACCCATCCTACAATGAGCAGTACTTC. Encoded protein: CASSRTFGRDPSYNEQYF.

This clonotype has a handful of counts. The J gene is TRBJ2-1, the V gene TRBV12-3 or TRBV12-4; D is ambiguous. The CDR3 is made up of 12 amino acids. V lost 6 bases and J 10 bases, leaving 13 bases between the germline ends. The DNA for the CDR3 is TGTGCCAGCAGCGGAAGAGTGGGGGAGCAGTTCTTC. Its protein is CASSGRVGEQFF.

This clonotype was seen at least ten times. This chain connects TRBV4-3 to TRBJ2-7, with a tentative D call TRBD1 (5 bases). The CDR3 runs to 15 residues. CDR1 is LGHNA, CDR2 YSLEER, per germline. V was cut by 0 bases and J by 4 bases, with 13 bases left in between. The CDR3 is CASSQDDSLSYEQYF. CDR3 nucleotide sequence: TGCGCCAGCAGCCAAGACGACAGTCTATCATACGAGCAGTACTTC.

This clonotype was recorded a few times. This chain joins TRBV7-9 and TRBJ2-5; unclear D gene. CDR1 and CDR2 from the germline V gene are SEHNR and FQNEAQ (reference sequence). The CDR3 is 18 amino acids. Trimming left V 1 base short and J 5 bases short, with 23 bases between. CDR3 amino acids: CASSLVDFGIPPEETQYF. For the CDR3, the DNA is TGTGCCAGCAGCTTAGTTGATTTCGGAATTCCCCCAGAGGAGACCCAGTACTTC. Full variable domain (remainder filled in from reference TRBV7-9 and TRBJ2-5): DTGVSQNPRHKITKRGQNVTFRCDPISEHNRLYWYRQTLGQGPEFLTYFQNEAQLEKSRLLSDRFSAERPKGSFSTLEIQRTEQGDSAMYLCASSLVDFGIPPEETQYFGPGTRLLVL.

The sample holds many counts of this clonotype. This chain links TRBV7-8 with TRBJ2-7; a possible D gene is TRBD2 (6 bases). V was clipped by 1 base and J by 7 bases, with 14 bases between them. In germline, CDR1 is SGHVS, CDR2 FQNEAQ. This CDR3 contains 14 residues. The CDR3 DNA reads TGTGCCAGCAGCTTAGGAAGGGGAGGATATGAGCAGTACTTC. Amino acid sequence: CASSLGRGGYEQYF.

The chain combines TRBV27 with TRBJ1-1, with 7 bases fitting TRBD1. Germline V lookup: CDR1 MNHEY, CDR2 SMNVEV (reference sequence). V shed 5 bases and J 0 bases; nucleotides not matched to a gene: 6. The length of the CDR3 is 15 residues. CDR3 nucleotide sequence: TGTGCCAGCAGTCTCGAACAGGGGATGAACACTGAAGCTTTCTTT. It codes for CASSLEQGMNTEAFF.

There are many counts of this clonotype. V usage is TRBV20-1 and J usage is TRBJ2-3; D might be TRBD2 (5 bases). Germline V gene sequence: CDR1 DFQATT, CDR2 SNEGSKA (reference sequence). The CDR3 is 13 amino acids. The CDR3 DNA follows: TGCAGCGTTGCCAGCGGATACACAGATACGCAGTATTTT. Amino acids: CSVASGYTDTQYF.

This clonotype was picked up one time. In nucleotides, the CDR3 is TGTGCCAGCACCTGGGGGACTAGCGGGGGAGACGAGCAGTACTTC. It encodes CASTWGTSGGDEQYF. The V and J genes are TRBV28 and TRBJ2-7; 14 bases map to TRBD2. This CDR3 is built from 15 residues. Germline V gene data show CDR1 as MDHEN and CDR2 as SYDVKM. The trim removed 7 bases at V and 5 bases at J, leaving 7 bases unmatched.

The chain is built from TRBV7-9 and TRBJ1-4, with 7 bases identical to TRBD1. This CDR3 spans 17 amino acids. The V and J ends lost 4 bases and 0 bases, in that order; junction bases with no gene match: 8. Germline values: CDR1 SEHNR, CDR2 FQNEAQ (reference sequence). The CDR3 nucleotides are TGTGCCAGCAGCTCTCGGGACAGCGACGCAACTAATGAAAAACTGTTTTTT. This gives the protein CASSSRDSDATNEKLFF.

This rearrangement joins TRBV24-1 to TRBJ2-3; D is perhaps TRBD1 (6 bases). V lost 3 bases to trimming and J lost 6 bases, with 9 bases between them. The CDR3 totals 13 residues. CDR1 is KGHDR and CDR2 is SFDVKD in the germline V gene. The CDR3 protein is CATSDPDRDTQYF. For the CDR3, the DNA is TGTGCCACCAGTGATCCAGACAGGGATACGCAGTATTTT.

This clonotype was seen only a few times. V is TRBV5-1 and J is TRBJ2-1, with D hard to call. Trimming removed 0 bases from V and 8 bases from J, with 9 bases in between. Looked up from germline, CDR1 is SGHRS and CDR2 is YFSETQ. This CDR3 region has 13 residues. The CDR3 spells CASSLVSWDEQFF. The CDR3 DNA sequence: TGCGCCAGCAGCTTGGTTAGTTGGGATGAGCAGTTCTTC. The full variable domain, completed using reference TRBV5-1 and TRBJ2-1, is KAGVTQTPRYLIKTRGQQVTLSCSPISGHRSVSWYQQTPGQGLQFLFEYFSETQRNKGNFPGRFSGRQFSNSRSEMNVSTLELGDSALYLCASSLVSWDEQFFGPGTRLTVL.

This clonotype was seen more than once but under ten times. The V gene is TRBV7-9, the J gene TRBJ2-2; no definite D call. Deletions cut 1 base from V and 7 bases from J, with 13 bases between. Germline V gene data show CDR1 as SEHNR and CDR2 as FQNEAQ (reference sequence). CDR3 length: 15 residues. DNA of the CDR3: TGTGCCAGCAGCTTAGTGGGCACCCGAGGCGGGGAGCTGTTTTTT. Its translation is CASSLVGTRGGELFF.

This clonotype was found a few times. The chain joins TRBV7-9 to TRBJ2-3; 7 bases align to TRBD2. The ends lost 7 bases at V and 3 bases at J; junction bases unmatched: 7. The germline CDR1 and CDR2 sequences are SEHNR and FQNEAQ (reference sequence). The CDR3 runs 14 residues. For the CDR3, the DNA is TGTGCCAGCACCCGCGGGAGTGGGACAGATACGCAGTATTTT. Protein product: CASTRGSGTDTQYF. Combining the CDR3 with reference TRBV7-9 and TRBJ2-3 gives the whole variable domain DTGVSQNPRHKITKRGQNVTFRCDPISEHNRLYWYRQTLGQGPEFLTYFQNEAQLEKSRLLSDRFSAERPKGSFSTLEIQRTEQGDSAMYLCASTRGSGTDTQYFGPGTRLTVL.

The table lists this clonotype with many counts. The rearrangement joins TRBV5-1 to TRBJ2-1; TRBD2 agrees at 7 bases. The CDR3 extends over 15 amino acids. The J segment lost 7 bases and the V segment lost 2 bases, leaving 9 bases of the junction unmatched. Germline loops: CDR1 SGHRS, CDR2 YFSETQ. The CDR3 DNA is TGCGCCAGCAGCTTCTTACCGGGACTAAGGAATGAGCAGTTCTTC. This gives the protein CASSFLPGLRNEQFF.

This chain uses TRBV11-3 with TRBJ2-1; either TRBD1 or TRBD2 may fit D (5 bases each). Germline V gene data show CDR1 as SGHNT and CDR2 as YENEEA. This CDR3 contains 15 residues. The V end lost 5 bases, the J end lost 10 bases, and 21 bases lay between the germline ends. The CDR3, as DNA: TGTGCCAGCAGCCCAACAGGCCTTCCCGAGGGAGAGCAGTTCTTC. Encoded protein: CASSPTGLPEGEQFF.

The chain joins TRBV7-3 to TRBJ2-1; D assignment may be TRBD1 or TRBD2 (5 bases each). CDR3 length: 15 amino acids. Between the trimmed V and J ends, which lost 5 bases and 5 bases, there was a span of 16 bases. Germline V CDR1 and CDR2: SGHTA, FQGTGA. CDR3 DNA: TGTGCCAGCAGCGCCCGGACACTGGGAGACAATGAGCAGTTCTTC. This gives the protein CASSARTLGDNEQFF.

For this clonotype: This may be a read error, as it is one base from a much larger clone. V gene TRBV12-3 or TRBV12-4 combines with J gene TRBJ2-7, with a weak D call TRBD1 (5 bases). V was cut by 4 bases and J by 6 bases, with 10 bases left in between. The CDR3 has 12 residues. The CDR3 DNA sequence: TGTGCCAGCAGTTCGACAGCTTGCGAGCAGTACTTC. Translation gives CASSSTACEQYF.

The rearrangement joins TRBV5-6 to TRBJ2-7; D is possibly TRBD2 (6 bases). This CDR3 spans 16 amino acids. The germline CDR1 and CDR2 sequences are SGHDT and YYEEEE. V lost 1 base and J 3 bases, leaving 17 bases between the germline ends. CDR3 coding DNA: TGTGCCAGCAGCTTGCTTCGGGGGTCTGGGGGCTACGAGCAGTACTTC. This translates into CASSLLRGSGGYEQYF.

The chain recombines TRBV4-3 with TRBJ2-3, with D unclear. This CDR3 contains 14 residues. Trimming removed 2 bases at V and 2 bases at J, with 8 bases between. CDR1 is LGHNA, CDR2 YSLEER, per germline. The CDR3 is CASSQRVFTDTQYF. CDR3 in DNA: TGCGCCAGCAGCCAAAGGGTATTCACAGATACGCAGTATTTT.

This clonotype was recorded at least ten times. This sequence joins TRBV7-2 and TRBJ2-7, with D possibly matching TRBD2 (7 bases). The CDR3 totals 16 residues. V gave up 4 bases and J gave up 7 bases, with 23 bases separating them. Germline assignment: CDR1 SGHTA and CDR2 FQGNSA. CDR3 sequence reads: CASSSGVRGKGGEQYF. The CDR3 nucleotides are TGTGCCAGCAGCTCAGGGGTACGGGGAAAGGGAGGGGAGCAGTACTTC.

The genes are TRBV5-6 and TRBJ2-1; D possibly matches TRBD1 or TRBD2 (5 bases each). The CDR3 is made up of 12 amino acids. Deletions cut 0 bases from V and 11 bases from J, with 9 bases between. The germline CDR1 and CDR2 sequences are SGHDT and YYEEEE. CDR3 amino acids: CASSLGQRKQFF. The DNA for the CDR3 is TGTGCCAGCAGCTTGGGACAGCGGAAGCAGTTCTTC.

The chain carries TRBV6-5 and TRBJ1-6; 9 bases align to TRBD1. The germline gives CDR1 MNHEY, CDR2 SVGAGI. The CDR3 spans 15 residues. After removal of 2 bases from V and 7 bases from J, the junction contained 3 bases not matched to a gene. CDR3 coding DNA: TGTGCCAGCAGTTACGGGACAGGGAGGAATTCACCCCTCCACTTT. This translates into CASSYGTGRNSPLHF.

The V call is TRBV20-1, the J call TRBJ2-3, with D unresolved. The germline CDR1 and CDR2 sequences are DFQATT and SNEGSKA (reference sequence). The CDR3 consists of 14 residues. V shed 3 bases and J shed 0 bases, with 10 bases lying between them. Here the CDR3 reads CSASLTPSTDTQYF. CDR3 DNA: TGCAGTGCTAGCCTGACACCCAGCACAGATACGCAGTATTTT.

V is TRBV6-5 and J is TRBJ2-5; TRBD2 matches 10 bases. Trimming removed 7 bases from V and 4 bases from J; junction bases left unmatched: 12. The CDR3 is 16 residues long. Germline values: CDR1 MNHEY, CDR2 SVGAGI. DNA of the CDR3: TGTGCCAGCAAGGCCGGGGCTAGCGGGAGACCAGAGACCCAGTACTTC. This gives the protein CASKAGASGRPETQYF.

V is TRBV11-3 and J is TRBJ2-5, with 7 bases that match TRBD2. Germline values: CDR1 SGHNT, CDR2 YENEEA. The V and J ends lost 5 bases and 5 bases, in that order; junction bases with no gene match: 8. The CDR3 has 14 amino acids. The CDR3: CASSRSSGTETQYF. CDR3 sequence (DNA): TGTGCCAGCAGCAGATCTAGCGGCACGGAGACCCAGTACTTC.

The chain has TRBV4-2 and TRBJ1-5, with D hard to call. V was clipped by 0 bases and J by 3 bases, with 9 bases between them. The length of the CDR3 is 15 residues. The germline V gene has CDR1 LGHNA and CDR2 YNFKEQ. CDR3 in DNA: TGTGCCAGCAGCCAAGATGGGAGGATCAATCAGCCCCAGCATTTT. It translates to CASSQDGRINQPQHF.

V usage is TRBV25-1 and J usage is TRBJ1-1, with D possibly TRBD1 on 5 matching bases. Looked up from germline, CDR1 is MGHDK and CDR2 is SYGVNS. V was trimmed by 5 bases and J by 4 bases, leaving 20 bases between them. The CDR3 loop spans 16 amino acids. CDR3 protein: CASSPYTGVQGTEAFF. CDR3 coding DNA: TGTGCCAGCAGTCCCTATACTGGGGTTCAGGGCACTGAAGCTTTCTTT.